The TCR beta chain described here comes from a study of blood T cells in healthy people across ages. CDR1 and CDR2 (germline): LGHNA, YSLEER. The CDR3 has 17 residues. Trimming took 0 bases from V and 0 from J, leaving 9 bases between them. Donor samples were obtained from healthy Caucasian individuals from Russia, aged about 6 to 95. Investigators took about 9.4 milliliters of peripheral blood from every donor. Every sample had a minimum of 6.5 million PBMCs isolated. The sample holds many counts of this clonotype. Alongside a J-beta primer mix, a sample-barcoded 5' primer served in a second PCR lasting about 7 to 12 cycles. TCRdb ran MiXCR on the 5' RACE reads and lists one entry per CDR3 protein. The table lists under 800,000 distinct CDR3 sequences, under 25% of them singletons, with 3% to 4.5% in the top ten.

The sequence derives from a man between 65 and 85 years old in good health. The sample taken for sequencing was blood. The chain links TRBV4-3 to TRBJ2-6, with D uncertain. CDR3 sequence reads: CASSQDSSYSGANVLTF. The CDR3 nucleotides are TGCGCCAGCAGCCAAGATTCCAGTTACTCTGGGGCCAACGTCCTGACTTTC.